The 27 T cell receptor beta chains below all came from one sample that was sequenced in a study of shared clonotypes between healthy human individuals. Some clones are missing from TCRdb's copy, which holds only in-frame ones; the method was immunoSEQ multiplex PCR. Of 730,000 or so clones listed, 60% to 80% are singletons. Sequenced sample: memory CD4+ T cells sorted from blood. As to subset: CD45RA-negative fraction. The receptor source for this set is a woman in her twenties or thirties in good health.

The CDR3 is CASSLGYRAIVNTEAFF. In DNA, the CDR3 is TGTGCCAGCAGTTTAGGGTACAGAGCAATTGTGAACACTGAAGCTTTCTTT. The rearrangement joins TRBV28 to TRBJ1-1; unclear D gene. V was shortened by 2 bases and J by 0 bases, with 16 bases between the two germline ends. CDR3 size: 17 residues. Germline V gene lookup returns CDR1 MDHEN and CDR2 SYDVKM.

Worth noting for this clone: This sequence is one base from a far larger clone and is likely a read error. Other DNA sequences of this sample code for an identical CDR3. CDR3 amino acids: CAIRQGEEQPQHF. DNA for the CDR3: TGTGCCATTCGACAGGGAGAAGAACAGCCCCAGCACTTT. The rearrangement uses TRBV10-3 and TRBJ1-5; the match to TRBD1 covers 7 bases. Germline CDR1 is ENHRY and CDR2 is SYGVKD. This CDR3 has 13 amino acids.

The table lists this clone with a few counts. V and J are TRBV7-9 and TRBJ1-3, with D uncertain. Germline CDR1 reads SEHNR; CDR2 reads FQNEAQ (reference sequence). The ends were cut back, 1 base at V and 4 bases at J, with 5 bases in the middle. This CDR3 comprises 13 residues. In DNA form, the CDR3 reads TGTGCCAGCAGCTTAGGGGCCGGAAACACCATATATTTT. It encodes CASSLGAGNTIYF.

The V gene is TRBV5-1, the J gene TRBJ1-2; the D is unclear. This CDR3 region has 14 residues. Per germline, CDR1 SGHRS and CDR2 YFSETQ. Trimming removed 0 bases from V and 5 bases from J, with 11 bases in between. In DNA form, the CDR3 reads TGCGCCAGCAGCTTGGCGGCCAGTATATATGGCTACACCTTC. Protein: CASSLAASIYGYTF.

For this clone: Other DNA sequences in this sample translate to the same CDR3. The V and J genes are TRBV2 and TRBJ2-3, with TRBD2 matching 10 bases. Germline V CDR1 and CDR2: SNHLY, FYNNEI. This CDR3 has 14 amino acids. The trim removed 6 bases at V and 1 base at J, leaving 1 base unmatched. In DNA form, the CDR3 reads TGTGCCAGCAGCACTAGCGGGGGCACAGATACGCAGTATTTT. Protein sequence: CASSTSGGTDTQYF.

This clone was detected a few times. V gene TRBV4-2 combines with J gene TRBJ1-5, with TRBD1 as a possible D gene (6 bases). V lost 4 bases and J lost 7, with 11 bases in between. Germline V gene lookup returns CDR1 LGHNA and CDR2 YNFKEQ. The CDR3 has 13 amino acids. The DNA for the CDR3 is TGTGCCAGCAGCCCGGCAGGGGCGCAGCCCCAGCATTTT. It specifies CASSPAGAQPQHF.

This chain joins TRBV11-2 and TRBJ2-1; 7 bases are a match to TRBD1. Germline V lookup: CDR1 SGHAT, CDR2 FQNNGV. This CDR3 comprises 13 residues. V dropped 8 bases and J dropped 10; count of bases not matched to a gene: 11. The CDR3 region has the DNA TGTGCCAGCTCCCGACAGGGTTTTAGCGAGCAGTTCTTC. Its translation is CASSRQGFSEQFF.

The chain employs TRBV11-3 and TRBJ2-3, with no clear D. Per the germline V gene, CDR1 is SGHNT and CDR2 is YENEEA. V was pared by 6 bases and J by 6 bases, with 13 bases between. The CDR3 consists of 13 residues. The CDR3 DNA is TGTGCCAGCAGTCAAGGACCGAGCGATACGCAGTATTTT. Translation gives CASSQGPSDTQYF.

The J gene is TRBJ1-1, the V gene TRBV6-5, with D unclear. Trimming left V 0 bases short and J 2 bases short, with 4 bases between. The CDR3 has 13 amino acids. Germline values: CDR1 MNHEY, CDR2 SVGAGI. CDR3 coding DNA: TGTGCCAGCAGTTACTCAAGTAACACTGAAGCTTTCTTT. It yields the protein CASSYSSNTEAFF.

This clone was detected a few times. This chain uses TRBV5-4 with TRBJ2-1, with D tentatively TRBD1 or TRBD2 (5 bases each). Trimming removed 4 bases from V and 0 bases from J, with 17 bases in between. The CDR3 has 17 amino acids. Germline lookup yields CDR1 SGHNT and CDR2 YYREEE (reference sequence). In DNA, the CDR3 is TGTGCCAGCAGCCCGGCAAGCGGAGACAGCTCCTACAATGAGCAGTTCTTC. Its protein is CASSPASGDSSYNEQFF.

A note on this clone: Other DNA sequences within the sample encode an identical CDR3. V gene TRBV18 combines with J gene TRBJ2-7; TRBD1 aligns across 11 bases. V was clipped by 2 bases and J by 2 bases; unmatched bases: 2. CDR3 length: 15 amino acids. Germline CDR1 reads KGHSH; CDR2 reads LQKENI. The CDR3 DNA is TGTGCCAGCTCACCAGGGACAGGGGGTACCTACGAGCAGTACTTC. This encodes CASSPGTGGTYEQYF.

Of note for this clone: Being one base from a much bigger clone, this may be a read error. J is TRBJ2-1 and V is TRBV7-9; 12 nucleotides match TRBD2. The CDR3 runs 15 residues. V shed 4 bases, J shed 2 bases, and the junction held 0 bases outside the gene matches. The germline gives CDR1 SEHNR, CDR2 FQNEAQ (reference sequence). The CDR3 region is CASSWTSGTYNEQFF. Here the CDR3 DNA reads TGTGCCAGCAGCTGGACTAGCGGGACCTACAATGAGCAGTTCTTC.

The V and J genes are TRBV30 and TRBJ1-2; 9 bases match TRBD1. This CDR3 contains 16 residues. Trimming took 2 bases from V and 4 from J; bases not matched to a gene: 11. Germline lookup yields CDR1 GTSNPN and CDR2 SVGIG (reference sequence). The CDR3 DNA is TGTGCCTGGAGTTCCGCCGGGACAGGGAAGATCTATGGCTACACCTTC. Its translation is CAWSSAGTGKIYGYTF.

The chain links TRBV6-1 to TRBJ2-7, with no clear D. The CDR3 has 14 amino acids. V shed 0 bases and J shed 0 bases, with 6 bases lying between them. The V gene's germline CDR1 is MNHNS and CDR2 SASEGT. CDR3 bases: TGTGCCAGCAGTGAAGCCATAAACTCCTACGAGCAGTACTTC. Translation gives CASSEAINSYEQYF.

This chain links TRBV21-1 with TRBJ2-3; TRBD2 reflects the table's D call only, with no check against the DNA. TRBV21-1 is listed as a pseudogene. This CDR3 comprises 15 residues. The chain's CDR3 is CASSKDPPGLNTQYF. The DNA of the CDR3 is TGTGCCAGCAGCAAAGATCCCCCGGGTTTGAATACGCAGTATTTT.

CDR3 amino acids: CASSISWDEKLFF. CDR3 in DNA: TGTGCCAGTAGTATCAGCTGGGATGAAAAACTGTTTTTT. The V gene is TRBV19, the J gene TRBJ1-4; D is uncertain. V shed 3 bases and J shed 6 bases, with 8 bases lying between them. The germline gives CDR1 LNHDA, CDR2 SQIVND (reference sequence). The CDR3 length is 13 residues.

As regards this clone: This may be a read error: a much more frequent sequence differs by one nucleotide. The chain couples TRBV7-2 to TRBJ2-1; 9 bases agree with TRBD2. V lost 3 bases to trimming and J lost 4 bases; unmatched junction nucleotides: 1. Germline CDR1 and CDR2: SGHTA and FQGNSA. The CDR3 contains 14 residues. In DNA form, the CDR3 reads TGTGCCAGCAGCTTTGCGGGAGGGTACAATGAGCAGTTCTTC. Translating it yields CASSFAGGYNEQFF.

This clone was observed at least ten times. The gene calls are TRBV30 and TRBJ1-3; TRBD1 matches at 8 bases. CDR1 is GTSNPN and CDR2 is SVGIG in the germline V gene (reference sequence). The length of the CDR3 is 12 residues. V lost 0 bases and J lost 10; bases outside the gene matches: 2. The CDR3 nucleotides read TGTGCCTGGAGTGTACAGGGGGAAACCATATATTTT. Its protein is CAWSVQGETIYF.

The chain recombines TRBV2 with TRBJ1-2, with 12 bases fitting TRBD1. The V and J ends lost 3 bases and 4 bases, in that order; junction bases with no gene match: 6. The germline CDR1 and CDR2 sequences are SNHLY and FYNNEI. The CDR3 extends over 16 amino acids. CDR3 loop: CASSERDRGQGYGYTF. The CDR3 DNA follows: TGTGCCAGCAGTGAGCGGGACAGGGGGCAGGGCTATGGCTACACCTTC.

Details on this clone: A far bigger clonotype differs at one base, so this is likely a read error. The rearrangement uses TRBV7-9 and TRBJ1-1; 8 positions agree with TRBD1. Germline trimming cut 5 bases from V and 3 bases from J; bases unmatched to any gene: 2. Germline values: CDR1 SEHNR, CDR2 FQNEAQ (reference sequence). This CDR3 region has 13 residues. CDR3 sequence reads: CASSLDRDTEAFF. The CDR3 DNA is TGTGCCAGCAGCCTGGACAGGGACACTGAAGCTTTCTTT.

V gene TRBV11-2 combines with J gene TRBJ1-2; 8 nucleotides agree with TRBD1. The V segment lost 5 bases and the J segment 8 bases; nucleotides outside the gene matches: 7. Germline CDR1 is SGHAT and CDR2 is FQNNGV. This CDR3 is 13 amino acids long. The CDR3 DNA reads TGTGCCAGCAGCCTCGGACAGGGTATAGGCTACACCTTC. The encoded protein is CASSLGQGIGYTF.

Details on this clone: Other DNA sequences in the same sample also yield this CDR3. The chain has TRBV19 and TRBJ2-1; 12 bases line up with TRBD2. V lost 6 bases and J lost 4; bases outside the gene matches: 4. The germline gives CDR1 LNHDA, CDR2 SQIVND (reference sequence). The CDR3 is made up of 15 amino acids. CDR3 sequence: CASRTGTSGYNEQFF. As DNA, the CDR3 is TGTGCCAGTAGAACCGGGACTAGCGGGTACAATGAGCAGTTCTTC.

V and J are TRBV23-1 and TRBJ1-1; D is undetermined. TRBV23-1 is classed as an ORF, of uncertain function. The CDR3 has 12 amino acids. Trimming stripped 10 bases from V and 1 base from J, with 10 bases between. The CDR3, as DNA: TGCGCCACCCTTAGGGCGAACACTGAAGCTTTCTTT. Its protein product is CATLRANTEAFF.

CDR3 nucleotides: TGTGCCAGTGCCAACCCCGGGACAGCAACCGAGCAGTACTTC. It encodes CASANPGTATEQYF. V usage is TRBV19 and J usage is TRBJ2-7, with 7 bases aligning to TRBD1. V lost 8 bases, J lost 6 bases, and 13 bases stayed unmatched. CDR1 is LNHDA, CDR2 SQIVND, per germline (reference sequence). The CDR3 totals 14 residues.

This chain uses TRBV11-2 with TRBJ2-7; 13 bases line up with TRBD2. This CDR3 spans 16 amino acids. Germline CDR1 reads SGHAT; CDR2 reads FQNNGV. V shed 3 bases, J shed 2 bases, and the junction held 4 bases outside the gene matches. The CDR3 spells CASSFQLAGGPYEQYF. CDR3 coding DNA: TGTGCCAGCAGCTTTCAACTAGCGGGAGGGCCCTACGAGCAGTACTTC.

The genes are TRBV2 and TRBJ2-5, with 7 bases that match TRBD1. V dropped 6 bases and J dropped 8; count of bases not matched to a gene: 9. CDR3 size: 13 residues. The germline V gene has CDR1 SNHLY and CDR2 FYNNEI. The CDR3 DNA reads TGTGCCAGCAGGCAAATTCAGGGGGACACCCAGTACTTC. Protein sequence: CASRQIQGDTQYF.

This clone was counted only a few times. The chain combines TRBV11-2 with TRBJ1-1; D possibly corresponds to TRBD1 (5 bases). Per germline, CDR1 SGHAT and CDR2 FQNNGV. The CDR3 is made up of 14 amino acids. V was trimmed by 7 bases and J by 5 bases, leaving 17 bases between them. In DNA form, the CDR3 reads TGTGCCAGCACCAACCGGGGGGGTTCGACTGAAGCTTTCTTT. This encodes CASTNRGGSTEAFF.